Shown below are 21 T cell receptor beta chains from a single sample sequenced in a study of human T cells and chemical hapten exposure. TCRdb re-called the RACE reads through MiXCR, storing one row per CDR3 protein. The sample records 180,000 or so distinct CDR3 sequences, 24% being singletons. The time point: patch test 3, about 24 weeks after DPC sensitization. Treatment here: therapeutic diphenylcyclopropenone sensitization with weekly scalp DPC. Sequences were derived from whole blood, sampled in connection with sensitization to the hapten diphenylcyclopropenone (DPC). The receptors were sampled from a woman aged 40-49 years with alopecia areata. Some clones in this sample may be carry-over from other donors' samples.

The J gene is TRBJ1-3, the V gene TRBV4-3; maybe TRBD1 (5 bases). The CDR3 contains 16 residues. V lost 3 bases, J lost 1 base, and 13 bases lay in between. The germline V gene has CDR1 LGHNA and CDR2 YSLEER. This chain's CDR3 is CASSQDGGRSGNTIYF. The CDR3 nucleotides are TGCGCCAGCAGCCAGGATGGGGGAAGGTCTGGAAACACCATATATTTT.

This clonotype was recorded a few times. The DNA of the CDR3 is TGTGCCAGCAGCTTAGGCTATCGAGAGACCCAGTACTTC. Encoded protein: CASSLGYRETQYF. The chain employs TRBV7-2 and TRBJ2-5; D remains ambiguous. CDR3 length: 13 amino acids. Trimming took 1 base from V and 4 from J, leaving 7 bases between them. Germline V gene sequence: CDR1 SGHTA, CDR2 FQGNSA. Together with reference TRBV7-2 and TRBJ2-5, the CDR3 gives the full variable domain: GAGVSQSPSNKVTEKGKDVELRCDPISGHTALYWYRQSLGQGLEFLIYFQGNSAPDKSGLPSDRFSAERTGGSVSTLTIQRTQQEDSAVYLCASSLGYRETQYFGPGTRLLVL.

The chain recombines TRBV6-2 or TRBV6-3 with TRBJ2-5; unclear D gene. The CDR3 consists of 17 residues. V lost 0 bases and J lost 5, with 19 bases in between. The germline V gene encodes CDR1 MNHEY and CDR2 SVGEGT. The CDR3 DNA reads TGTGCCAGCAGTTACTCGATGCGCAGCTTCCTGAGGGAGACCCAGTACTTC. Translation gives CASSYSMRSFLRETQYF.

The rearrangement uses TRBV20-1 and TRBJ2-3; 9 bases are a match to TRBD2. The CDR3 consists of 14 residues. Looked up from germline, CDR1 is DFQATT and CDR2 is SNEGSKA (reference sequence). Unmatched junction bases numbered 8, after V lost 6 bases and J lost 4 bases. The CDR3 loop is CSAGIAGAADTQYF. CDR3 nucleotide sequence: TGCAGTGCGGGTATAGCGGGAGCGGCAGATACGCAGTATTTT.

DNA of the CDR3: TGTGCCAGCAGCTATTTGGGGACAGCCTTCGACTACGAGCAGTACTTC. Protein sequence: CASSYLGTAFDYEQYF. The V gene is TRBV5-5, the J gene TRBJ2-7, with 7 bases fitting TRBD1. The V gene's germline CDR1 is SGHKS and CDR2 YYEKEE (reference sequence). Unmatched junction bases numbered 12, after V lost 3 bases and J lost 3 bases. The CDR3 spans 16 residues.

This clonotype was seen more than once but under ten times. The gene calls are TRBV4-1 and TRBJ1-6, with TRBD1 matching 7 bases. Germline CDR1 MGHRA, CDR2 YSYEKL. CDR3 length: 17 residues. V trimming: 0 bases; J trimming: 5 bases; junction bases outside the gene matches: 7. CDR3 region: CASSQDLGTADNSPLHF. The CDR3 coding sequence is TGCGCCAGCAGCCAAGATTTGGGGACAGCGGATAATTCACCCCTCCACTTT.

The chain links TRBV7-2 to TRBJ1-1; no clear D. The germline CDR1 and CDR2 sequences are SGHTA and FQGNSA. This CDR3 region has 15 residues. Trimming shortened V by 0 bases and J by 0 bases, and 8 bases separated the two germline ends. CDR3 loop: CASSLAVGVNTEAFF. The CDR3 DNA is TGTGCCAGCAGCTTAGCTGTCGGCGTGAACACTGAAGCTTTCTTT. Drawing the rest from reference TRBV7-2 and TRBJ1-1, the complete variable domain is GAGVSQSPSNKVTEKGKDVELRCDPISGHTALYWYRQSLGQGLEFLIYFQGNSAPDKSGLPSDRFSAERTGGSVSTLTIQRTQQEDSAVYLCASSLAVGVNTEAFFGQGTRLTVV.

The V and J genes are TRBV7-2 and TRBJ2-3, with 10 bases lining up with TRBD2. With V trimmed by 6 bases and J by 2 bases, 5 bases remained unmatched. CDR1 is SGHTA, CDR2 FQGNSA, per germline. The CDR3 is 15 residues long. In nucleotides, the CDR3 is TGTGCCAGCAGTTTCACTAGCGGGGACACAGATACGCAGTATTTT. As protein: CASSFTSGDTDTQYF.

On this clonotype: The junction departs from germline at one end; a sequencing error may be responsible. The rearrangement joins TRBV6-4 to TRBJ2-2; D is tentatively TRBD1 or TRBD2 (5 bases each). Germline V lookup: CDR1 MRHNA, CDR2 SNTAGT. The CDR3 spans 15 residues. CDR3 in DNA: TGTGCCAACAGTAGGGGCAGCGGAAGCACCGGGGAGCTGTTTTTT. This sequence encodes CANSRGSGSTGELFF.

This clonotype occurred a few times. The CDR3 nucleotides are TGCAGTGCTAGAGCCCCTCAGCCCAAAGCGCGCAATGAGCAGTTCTTC. It translates to CSARAPQPKARNEQFF. This chain connects TRBV20-1 to TRBJ2-1; D gene uncertain. Trimming took 1 base from V and 6 from J, leaving 19 bases between them. CDR1 and CDR2 from the germline V gene are DFQATT and SNEGSKA (reference sequence). The CDR3 is 16 residues long.

The J gene is TRBJ2-7, the V gene TRBV7-2; D remains unclear. Germline CDR1 is SGHTA and CDR2 is FQGNSA. The ends were cut back, 5 bases at V and 6 bases at J, with 11 bases in the middle. This CDR3 has 12 residues. The CDR3 sequence: CASSLVAAEQYF. DNA for the CDR3: TGTGCCAGCAGCCTGGTTGCTGCCGAGCAGTACTTC.

This sequence joins TRBV9 and TRBJ1-2, with TRBD1 matching over 12 bases. V lost 2 bases to trimming and J lost 8 bases; unmatched junction nucleotides: 10. The length of the CDR3 is 16 residues. Germline CDR1 SGDLS, CDR2 YYNGEE. The CDR3 is CASSVTPGQGAEGYTF. CDR3 in DNA: TGTGCCAGCAGCGTTACGCCGGGACAGGGGGCGGAGGGCTACACCTTC.

A few counts support this clonotype. The chain links TRBV11-2 to TRBJ2-7, with D perhaps matching TRBD2 (6 bases). CDR1 and CDR2 from the germline V gene are SGHAT and FQNNGV. V lost 5 bases and J 0 bases, leaving 14 bases between the germline ends. The CDR3 loop spans 15 amino acids. For the CDR3, the DNA is TGTGCCAGCAGCGGCGGGACGCTGAGCTCCTACGAGCAGTACTTC. This encodes CASSGGTLSSYEQYF.

The chain recombines TRBV12-3 or TRBV12-4 with TRBJ2-2; 7 positions match TRBD1. The CDR3 has 15 amino acids. The V and J ends lost 5 bases and 3 bases, in that order; junction bases with no gene match: 6. CDR3 amino acids: CASSAQGVHTGELFF. In DNA form, the CDR3 reads TGTGCCAGCAGTGCTCAGGGGGTTCACACCGGGGAGCTGTTTTTT.

This chain uses TRBV10-2 with TRBJ2-1; D gene uncertain. The CDR3 extends over 12 amino acids. CDR1 WSHSY and CDR2 SAAADI come from the germline V gene. V was trimmed by 0 bases and J by 4 bases, leaving 1 base between them. In DNA, the CDR3 is TGCGCCAGCAGTGAGTCGTACAATGAGCAGTTCTTC. Its protein is CASSESYNEQFF.

This clonotype was counted only a few times. This chain uses TRBV4-3 with TRBJ2-3; a weak D match, TRBD2 (5 bases). The CDR3 extends over 15 amino acids. Germline assignment: CDR1 LGHNA and CDR2 YSLEER. The germline V and J ends were trimmed by 3 bases and 2 bases, with 12 bases remaining between them. The DNA of the CDR3 is TGCGCCAGCAGCCACCGCGGACTTTTCACAGATACGCAGTATTTT. It encodes CASSHRGLFTDTQYF.

The chain combines TRBV28 with TRBJ2-1, with D perhaps assigned TRBD1 or TRBD2 (6 bases each). Germline CDR1 is MDHEN and CDR2 is SYDVKM. V gave up 6 bases and J gave up 6 bases, with 21 bases separating them. CDR3 length equals 16 residues. CDR3 in DNA: TGTGCCAGCAGCCCATACACAGGGTACGGGGGCAATGAGCAGTTCTTC. The encoded protein is CASSPYTGYGGNEQFF.

This chain uses TRBV7-2 with TRBJ2-2, with TRBD2 matching 13 bases. Germline CDR1 reads SGHTA; CDR2 reads FQGNSA. The CDR3 runs 16 residues. V lost 6 bases and J lost 6; bases outside the gene matches: 7. CDR3 amino acids: CASSAGLAGAAGELFF. CDR3 coding DNA: TGTGCCAGCAGTGCTGGACTAGCGGGAGCAGCCGGGGAGCTGTTTTTT.

This chain links TRBV20-1 with TRBJ1-6; a possible D gene is TRBD1 (6 bases). Between the trimmed V and J ends, which lost 1 base and 6 bases, there was a span of 16 bases. The CDR3 has 16 amino acids. Germline lookup yields CDR1 DFQATT and CDR2 SNEGSKA (reference sequence). CDR3 loop: CSARAFGVGANSPLHF. The CDR3 region has the DNA TGCAGTGCTAGAGCGTTTGGCGTGGGGGCTAATTCACCCCTCCACTTT.

The chain employs TRBV10-3 and TRBJ1-1, with 7 bases matching TRBD1. Per the germline V gene, CDR1 is ENHRY and CDR2 is SYGVKD. CDR3 length equals 13 residues. V lost 5 bases, J lost 6 bases, and 6 bases stayed unmatched. The CDR3 DNA reads as TGTGCCATCAGTCGACAGGGAATGGCTGAAGCTTTCTTT. It codes for CAISRQGMAEAFF.

The rearrangement uses TRBV7-2 and TRBJ2-1, with D hard to call. From germline, CDR1 is SGHTA and CDR2 FQGNSA. Trimming cost V 5 bases and J 3 bases, with 11 bases left between them. The CDR3 runs 14 residues. The CDR3 region is CASSMTPGYNEQFF. CDR3 coding DNA: TGTGCCAGCAGCATGACACCGGGCTACAATGAGCAGTTCTTC. Combining the CDR3 with reference TRBV7-2 and TRBJ2-1 gives the whole variable domain GAGVSQSPSNKVTEKGKDVELRCDPISGHTALYWYRQSLGQGLEFLIYFQGNSAPDKSGLPSDRFSAERTGGSVSTLTIQRTQQEDSAVYLCASSMTPGYNEQFFGPGTRLTVL.